Shown below are 18 T cell receptor beta chains from a single sample sequenced in a study of CD8 T cells in Susac syndrome. Random hexamers were used to reverse transcribe the RNA input (about 0.5 to 1 ug). TCRdb re-called the immunoSEQ multiplex PCR reads through MiXCR, storing one row per CDR3 protein. The top ten clones hold about 0.39% of a sample with about 84,000 distinct CDR3 sequences, 96% of them seen once. What was sequenced was CD8+ T cells from PBMCs. The origin of the receptors is a human donor with Susac syndrome.

As regards this clonotype: One junction end does not reproduce the germline sequence, and a read error may be involved. The gene calls are TRBV5-1 and TRBJ2-1; perhaps D is TRBD1 or TRBD2 (5 bases each). CDR1 is SGHRS and CDR2 is YFSETQ in the germline V gene. The CDR3 spans 15 residues. CDR3 sequence reads: CASSLARDPGGGMIF. The CDR3 DNA reads as TGCGCCAGCAGCTTGGCCAGGGACCCGGGTGGGGGAATGATCTTC.

The gene calls are TRBV19 and TRBJ2-7, with 7 bases that match TRBD2. CDR3 length: 13 amino acids. Germline V lookup: CDR1 LNHDA, CDR2 SQIVND (reference sequence). V lost 5 bases and J lost 3; bases outside the gene matches: 4. In DNA form, the CDR3 reads TGTGCCAGTAGTTTTTCGGGGGGCTACGAGCAGTACTTC. It codes for CASSFSGGYEQYF. Together with reference TRBV19 and TRBJ2-7, the CDR3 gives the full variable domain: DGGITQSPKYLFRKEGQNVTLSCEQNLNHDAMYWYRQDPGQGLRLIYYSQIVNDFQKGDIAEGYSVSREKKESFPLTVTSAQKNPTAFYLCASSFSGGYEQYFGPGTRLTVT.

This chain links TRBV2 with TRBJ1-5, with TRBD1 matching 7 bases. CDR1 and CDR2 from the germline V gene are SNHLY and FYNNEI. The CDR3 covers 14 residues. V lost 2 bases and J lost 7; bases outside the gene matches: 5. This CDR3 reads CASSELGGRQPQHF. The CDR3, as DNA: TGTGCCAGCAGTGAATTAGGGGGCCGGCAGCCCCAGCATTTT.

The rearrangement links TRBV12-5 to TRBJ1-4, with D unresolved. Germline V lookup: CDR1 LGHNT, CDR2 FRNRAP. V was cut by 0 bases and J by 8 bases, with 7 bases left in between. CDR3 length: 13 residues. CDR3 nucleotides: TGTGCTAGTGGTTTGGTACCAAGAGAAAAACTGTTTTTT. Translated, it gives CASGLVPREKLFF.

This chain joins TRBV19 and TRBJ2-1; the match to TRBD2 covers 8 bases. J lost 3 bases, V lost 3 bases, and 4 bases had no gene match. CDR1 is LNHDA, CDR2 SQIVND, per germline (reference sequence). This CDR3 spans 15 amino acids. The CDR3 bases are TGTGCCAGTAGTATTGTAGCGGGACTCTACAATGAGCAGTTCTTC. Translated: CASSIVAGLYNEQFF.

The rearrangement links TRBV29-1 to TRBJ2-3; 7 bases fit TRBD2. The length of the CDR3 is 13 residues. After removal of 3 bases from V and 14 bases from J, the junction contained 14 bases not matched to a gene. CDR1 SQVTM and CDR2 ANQGSEA come from the germline V gene. CDR3 in amino acids: CSVDVEGGVLRYF. The CDR3 DNA follows: TGCAGCGTTGATGTAGAGGGAGGGGTTTTGCGGTATTTT.

V gene TRBV15 combines with J gene TRBJ1-5, with 10 bases matching TRBD1. This CDR3 contains 15 residues. The germline CDR1 and CDR2 sequences are LNHNV and YYDKDF (reference sequence). With V trimmed by 11 bases and J by 1 base, 8 bases remained unmatched. The CDR3 loop is CAAGTGEISNQPQHF. The CDR3 DNA sequence: TGTGCCGCCGGGACAGGGGAAATCAGCAATCAGCCCCAGCATTTT.

DNA of the CDR3: TGTGCCAGCAGCTCGCGGGGGGGGGAAGAGACCCAGTACTTC. It is translated as CASSSRGGEETQYF. This chain connects TRBV9 to TRBJ2-5; 9 bases are a match to TRBD2. Germline assignment: CDR1 SGDLS and CDR2 YYNGEE. This CDR3 comprises 14 residues. The V segment lost 4 bases and the J segment 3 bases; nucleotides outside the gene matches: 4.

The chain is built from TRBV14 and TRBJ2-5; D not certain. The CDR3 is 16 amino acids. V lost 0 bases to trimming and J lost 2 bases, with 13 bases between them. Germline CDR1 reads SGHDN; CDR2 reads FVKESK. The CDR3 reads CASSQDLLTQQETQYF. In nucleotides, the CDR3 is TGTGCCAGCAGCCAAGATTTATTGACCCAGCAAGAGACCCAGTACTTC.

This chain connects TRBV29-1 to TRBJ1-1, with 7 bases fitting TRBD1. V trimming: 6 bases; J trimming: 4 bases; junction bases outside the gene matches: 8. Germline V lookup: CDR1 SQVTM, CDR2 ANQGSEA. This CDR3 comprises 13 residues. CDR3 DNA: TGCAGCGTCCTACAGGGGCGAGGCACTGAAGCTTTCTTT. As protein: CSVLQGRGTEAFF.

The chain is built from TRBV9 and TRBJ1-1, with D unclear. Trimming left V 1 base short and J 2 bases short, with 9 bases between. Germline V gene sequence: CDR1 SGDLS, CDR2 YYNGEE. This CDR3 has 14 amino acids. The CDR3 sequence: CASSVRGLNTEAFF. The CDR3 coding sequence is TGTGCCAGCAGCGTACGAGGCCTTAACACTGAAGCTTTCTTT. Drawing the rest from reference TRBV9 and TRBJ1-1, the complete variable domain is DSGVTQTPKHLITATGQRVTLRCSPRSGDLSVYWYQQSLDQGLQFLIQYYNGEERAKGNILERFSAQQFPDLHSELNLSSLELGDSALYFCASSVRGLNTEAFFGQGTRLTVV.

The genes are TRBV5-4 and TRBJ2-7, with 9 nucleotides matching TRBD1. Germline loops: CDR1 SGHNT, CDR2 YYREEE (reference sequence). The V segment lost 4 bases and the J segment 4 bases; nucleotides outside the gene matches: 9. The CDR3 covers 15 residues. The CDR3 DNA sequence: TGTGCCAGCAGCCCTCCTGGGACAGGGACGTACGAGCAGTACTTC. Protein: CASSPPGTGTYEQYF.

In its sample, this clonotype was seen once. The chain recombines TRBV24-1 with TRBJ2-4; TRBD2 matches 11 bases. Per the germline V gene, CDR1 is KGHDR and CDR2 is SFDVKD. The V gene end was trimmed by 2 bases and the J gene end by 10 bases; junction bases not matched to a gene: 9. The CDR3 runs 16 residues. In nucleotides, the CDR3 is TGTGCCACCAGTGATTCAAGACTAGCGGGGACTAGGATTCAGTACTTC. It yields the protein CATSDSRLAGTRIQYF.

This sequence joins TRBV7-9 and TRBJ2-5; weak D call: TRBD2 (5 bases). V was trimmed by 9 bases and J by 4 bases, leaving 12 bases between them. Germline CDR1 reads SEHNR; CDR2 reads FQNEAQ (reference sequence). The length of the CDR3 is 12 residues. Here the CDR3 reads CASAGVIETQYF. The CDR3 coding sequence is TGTGCCAGTGCCGGGGTCATAGAGACCCAGTACTTC.

The genes are TRBV18 and TRBJ2-1, with 15 bases aligning to TRBD2. With V trimmed by 3 bases and J by 10 bases, 1 base remained unmatched. Germline loops: CDR1 KGHSH, CDR2 LQKENI. This CDR3 spans 14 amino acids. This chain's CDR3 is CASSPGLAGGEQFF. In nucleotides, the CDR3 is TGTGCCAGCTCACCGGGACTAGCGGGAGGCGAGCAGTTCTTC. Full variable domain (outside the CDR3, taken from reference TRBV18 and TRBJ2-1): NAGVMQNPRHLVRRRGQEARLRCSPMKGHSHVYWYRQLPEEGLKFMVYLQKENIIDESGMPKERFSAEFPKEGPSILRIQQVVRGDSAAYFCASSPGLAGGEQFFGPGTRLTVL.

The genes are TRBV13 and TRBJ2-1; 7 nucleotides line up with TRBD1. The CDR3 runs 15 residues. CDR1 and CDR2 from the germline V gene are PRHDT and FYEKMQ (reference sequence). With 2 bases clipped from V and 7 bases from J, the junction kept 8 bases outside the gene matches. In nucleotides, the CDR3 is TGTGCCAGCAGCTTACGGACAGGATCTGGGAATGAGCAGTTCTTC. Translated, it gives CASSLRTGSGNEQFF.

This rearrangement joins TRBV6-5 to TRBJ1-2; possibly TRBD1 for D (5 bases). The germline CDR1 and CDR2 sequences are MNHEY and SVGAGI. The CDR3 spans 13 residues. The V end was cut by 0 bases, the J end by 6 bases, with 8 bases between. The CDR3 loop reads CASSYSGGDGYTF. The CDR3 bases are TGTGCCAGCAGTTACTCGGGAGGGGATGGCTACACCTTC.

This chain connects TRBV7-9 to TRBJ1-2; possibly TRBD1 for D (5 bases). V lost 3 bases to trimming and J lost 3 bases, with 11 bases between them. Germline CDR1 and CDR2: SEHNR and FQNEAQ (reference sequence). CDR3 length: 14 amino acids. In DNA form, the CDR3 reads TGTGCCAGCAGCTTGGTCGGGGCCCACTATGGCTACACCTTC. It specifies CASSLVGAHYGYTF.